This T cell receptor beta chain was obtained from a study of cytomegalovirus exposure and HLA in healthy donors (dated by TCRdb to the late 2010s). Regarding the complete study: In an earlier analysis of roughly 590 of the donors, around 300 Gb of sequence data and 95 million to 130 million unique TCR beta sequences from 180 million or so T cells were reported. Of the roughly 400 genotyped donors, 80% to 90% were placed in the genetic ancestry cluster associated with self-reported Caucasian donors. Alongside the repertoire data, information on donor age, sex, ethnicity and CMV serostatus was compiled. Among some 410 genotyped donors of the cohort, an average of around 240,000 unique TCR beta nucleotide sequences were sequenced per donor, about a sixth of them non-productive. Typing coverage varied by locus: roughly 629-640 donors for A, B, C, DRB1 and DQB1; approximately 500 for DQA1; over 600 for DPA1; 450 to 480 for DPB1. Every discovery cohort repertoire had been produced on one sequencing platform. The study profiled the T cell repertoires of 500 to 800 subjects by immunosequencing and related them to cytomegalovirus serostatus. An earlier analysis of more than 450 of the donors used high-throughput TCR beta sequencing to judge whether each TCR beta V gene segment behaved as functional or pseudogenic. A later genetic analysis used genome-wide SNP genotypes for about 55% of the 666 donors, treating that subset as a discovery cohort. HLA typing covered class I and class II loci at four-digit resolution. An early release that covered about 600 HLA-typed donors contained approximately 300 gigabases of sequencing data and approximately 85 million unique TCR sequences. The study was designed to test whether signatures of past pathogen exposure could be identified by cataloging public T cell receptors. Besides the first cohort of roughly 660 subjects, a separate validation cohort made up of 95 to 150 different subjects was used. About 5 DR-DQ haplotypes were handled as single units for association and clustering, since linkage in the cohort was strong. Rather than drawing on any new phenotypic data, the later analysis identified candidate immune exposures from TCR beta sequences and the way those sequences occurred across donors. In a later analysis, previously published TCR beta repertoires from some 640 donors were re-analyzed and high-resolution HLA genotyping was added so that TCR occurrence patterns could be studied. The study combined high-throughput TCR immunosequencing, statistical association of individual TCRs with disease status, and machine learning to predict cytomegalovirus infection status. Overall results and qualifications from the work: In vitro tests confirmed that a few of the cytomegalovirus-associated TCR beta chains recognize cytomegalovirus antigens. According to a later analysis, parvovirus B19, influenza, CMV and Epstein-Barr virus appeared linked to several top co-occurrence clusters. In this cohort, only TCR beta chains were sequenced, and detectable features were limited by the absence of alpha or paired-chain data. Most CMV-associated TCR beta chains appeared to be HLA-restricted in a later analysis, and the HLA associations seemed to be driven largely by CMV exposure. In a later analysis, TCR association rates were found to vary across HLA loci, with the most associated TCRs seen for DRB1 alleles and the fewest for HLA-C alleles. Roughly uniform sequencing depth across donors was assumed in presence/absence analyses, although this assumption may not hold. A later analysis found that HLA-associated TCR beta chains were more clonally expanded and had lower generation probabilities than equally common non-associated chains. A further reported finding was that TCR beta sequences accurately predicted the HLA-A and HLA-B alleles for most subjects in the first cohort. CMV serostatus was the only immune exposure information available for the cohort. Over 15 rarely observed V segments, including chromosome 9 orphons, were excluded from the earlier analysis of a few hundred of the donors because counts were too low. Broadly in line with IMGT annotations, most TCR beta V segments showed up in productive rearrangements about 87% or about 30% of the time in an earlier analysis of 450 to 600 of the donors. A cluster of highly shared sequence variants was judged likely to represent a technical artifact of the sequencing pipeline. Because some donors lacked HLA typing at each locus, the association tests relied only on the typed subset. A total of fewer than 200 TCR beta chains were listed by the study as associated with cytomegalovirus. Assigning TCR associations to individual alleles was difficult when HLA alleles, especially DR and DQ, strongly co-occurred. The authors suggested that the approach could potentially be extended to other disease states and immunological phenotypes. The classifier was reported to diagnose cytomegalovirus status with high specificity and sensitivity in both the original and validation cohorts. In a later analysis, 16,951 TCR beta sequences were associated with specific HLA alleles at a false discovery rate of 0.05. Most TCR sequences were seen in very few donors, while some public TCRs were found in many individuals. Correlated functional status among segregating V segments might be attributable to linkage disequilibrium, but an unknown experimental factor could not be ruled out. V-gene and J-gene trimming of TCR beta chains was associated with a missense DCLRE1C variant in a later genetic analysis, and the association was replicated in an independent cohort. Compared with the approximately 710-donor mean, donors in an Asian-associated ancestry cluster had fewer N-insertions in productive TCRs, according to a later genetic analysis.

The cohort consisted of 666 healthy bone marrow donors. Cohort members were all nominally healthy when sampled, although unrecorded immune exposures were likely present. The donor was CMV seropositive and belonged to the group of 250 to 300 seropositive cohort members. Every donor gave a peripheral blood sample, and the peripheral blood mononuclear cells from that sample were used for TCR beta sequencing. The Qiagen DNeasy Blood Extraction Kit was used to extract genomic DNA from the blood cell samples. Points on this clone: The specificity of this receptor is unknown. Nothing much larger sits one base from this clone, and base qualities are not available.

The method behind the library was the immunoSEQ multiplex PCR assay. A mixture of 60 forward primers for TCR Vbeta segments and 13 reverse primers for TCR Jbeta segments was used in the multiplex PCR. Amplification of the CDR3 region of rearranged TCR beta genes was performed with a multiplex PCR assay on genomic DNA. Amplified TCR beta libraries were sequenced as 87-base-pair reads on the Illumina HiSeq System. The study's processing was this. A later analysis tallied 75 million to 85 million unique TCR beta chains across the 610 or so repertoires, and some 10 million of those chains were shared by two or more donors. Raw reads were error-corrected and collapsed into unique sequences with a nearest-neighbor algorithm that merged closely related sequences to remove PCR and sequencing errors. Alignment of CDR3 sequences to IMGT reference sequences was used to assign V, D and J gene segments. For a sequence to be retained, at least a six-nucleotide match to both a V gene segment and a J gene segment was required. A rearrangement was called productive if the CDR3 had no stop codons and remained in frame with V and J, and every other rearrangement was called non-productive. CDR3 was defined by IMGT convention, running from the second conserved V-encoded cysteine to the conserved J-encoded phenylalanine. The earlier analysis of a few hundred of the donors excluded sequences that lacked an unambiguous match to a single V gene segment. An earlier analysis of several hundred of the donors called V segments functional above 56.7% productive rearrangements and segregating when the between-donor standard deviation exceeded 5%. To diagnose cytomegalovirus status from the catalog of TCR beta chain sequences, a statistical classification framework was built. In a later analysis, TCR nucleotide sequences were compared against IMGT/GENE-DB human TR gene sequences so that V and J genes could be assigned. In a later analysis, CDR3 sequences and most-parsimonious VDJ recombination scenarios were assigned using the TCRdist pipeline. In a later analysis, every TCR beta chain was defined by the combination of its CDR3 amino acid sequence and its V-gene family, and reads without a unique V-gene family were dropped. To address suspected cross-contamination and a sequencing artifact, a later analysis removed roughly 580 highly shared, low-generation-probability nucleotide sequences. In a later analysis, a clonal expansion index for each public chain was calculated from normalized within-repertoire ranks of inferred template counts. In a later analysis, generation probabilities were computed with a VDJ recombination model fitted to out-of-frame rearrangements, and the resulting probabilities were checked against IGoR. Hypergeometric tests were used in a later analysis to score TCR-TCR, TCR-HLA and TCR-CMV co-occurrence, with a repertoire-size bias correction applied to the TCR pairs. In a later analysis, false discovery rates were estimated by permuting HLA or CMV assignments 20 times. In a later analysis, co-occurring TCRs were grouped using DBSCAN, and TCRdist sequence similarity was added for clustering within HLA-allele-positive subsets. Co-occurrence clustering excluded repertoires with fewer than 30,000 or more than 120,000 public chains, plus five with anomalous nucleotide sharing. TCRdb re-hosts the immuneACCESS table, in-frame sequences only. Its copies lack some clones; in the studies checked, an unresolved V gene accounts for under half of them, and the cause for the rest is not known. V, J and clone size are those of that table, while D and trimming were read from the DNA. The sample table holds about 260,000 clones, of which just under 85% were seen once. In total, the top ten clones hold 2% of the sample.

The sequencing input was PBMCs. The clonotype originates from a woman in her thirties or forties in good health and CMV-seropositive.

The bases read TGTGCCAGCAGTACCTTAAGTGGCGATACGCAGTATTTT. Its coded protein is CASSTLSGDTQYF. The chain uses TRBV28 and TRBJ2-3, with the D segment identity uncertain. Deletion took 5 bases off V and 6 bases off J, with a span of 12 bases between the germline ends. CDR1 MDHEN and CDR2 SYDVKM are derived from the germline V gene. The cysteine opens and the phenylalanine closes a CDR3 of 13 amino acids. Only CDR3 DNA remains: 39 bases, in frame from the first base.